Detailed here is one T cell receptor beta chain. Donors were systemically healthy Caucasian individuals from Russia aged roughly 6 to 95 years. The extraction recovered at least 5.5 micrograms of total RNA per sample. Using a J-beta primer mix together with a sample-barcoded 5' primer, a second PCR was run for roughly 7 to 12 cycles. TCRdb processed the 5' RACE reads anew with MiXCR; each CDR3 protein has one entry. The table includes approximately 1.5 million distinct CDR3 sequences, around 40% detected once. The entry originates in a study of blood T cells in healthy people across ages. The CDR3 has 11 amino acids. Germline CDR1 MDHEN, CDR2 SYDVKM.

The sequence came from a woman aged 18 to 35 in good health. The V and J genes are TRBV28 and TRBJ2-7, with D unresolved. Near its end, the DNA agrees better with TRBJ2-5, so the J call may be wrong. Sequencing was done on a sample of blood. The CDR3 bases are TGTGCCAGCAGTTTTCTGCAGACCCAGTACTTC. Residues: CASSFLQTQYF.